These T cell receptor beta chains were read from a single sample in a study of shared clonotypes between healthy human individuals. Some clones are missing from TCRdb's copy, which holds only in-frame ones; the method was immunoSEQ multiplex PCR. The table shows a few million clones, with 90% to 95% occurring only once. Sequencing was done on a sample of naive CD4+ T cells sorted from blood. All receptors derive from a man aged 18 to 30 in good health. CDR3s include the opening cysteine and the closing phenylalanine or tryptophan. The D gene is left open where the match is weak. The listing skips clone size in some rows; elsewhere it reads once, few, many or a size class.

clone_size	v_call	d_call	j_call	cdr3_aa	cdr3_nt
-	TRBV5-1	-	TRBJ1-5	CASSGEGGQPQHF	TGCGCCAGCAGCGGGGAGGGGGGCCAGCCCCAGCATTTT
-	TRBV30	-	TRBJ1-2	CAWTKGVLNYGYTF	TGTGCCTGGACCAAGGGTGTTTTAAACTATGGCTACACCTTC
once	TRBV5-4	-	TRBJ1-1	CASSLDSGAAFF	TGTGCCAGCAGCTTGGATTCGGGGGCAGCTTTCTTT
-	TRBV6-5	-	TRBJ2-2	CASSYGREVYAGELFF	TGTGCCAGCAGTTACGGTCGGGAAGTTTACGCCGGGGAGCTGTTTTTT
-	TRBV25-1	-	TRBJ2-1	CASINFHEQFF	TGTGCCAGCATAAACTTCCATGAGCAGTTCTTC
-	TRBV5-1	-	TRBJ1-3	CASSLDGDRGNTIYF	TGCGCCAGCAGCTTGGATGGGGATAGGGGCAACACCATATATTTT
-	TRBV7-2	-	TRBJ2-1	CASGRGANEQFF	TGTGCCAGCGGGCGGGGAGCCAATGAGCAGTTCTTC
once	TRBV10-3	-	TRBJ1-3	CAIRDGISGNTIYF	TGTGCCATCAGGGACGGGATCTCTGGAAACACCATATATTTT
-	TRBV28	-	TRBJ2-7	CASSLGGRDEQYF	TGTGCCAGCAGTTTAGGCGGACGGGACGAGCAGTACTTC
-	TRBV4-1	-	TRBJ2-7	CASSQAGTLSYEQYF	TGCGCCAGCAGCCAAGCAGGGACTTTGTCGTACGAGCAGTACTTC
-	TRBV2	-	TRBJ2-5	CASSGAGETQYF	TGTGCCAGCAGTGGGGCTGGCGAGACCCAGTACTTC
-	TRBV5-4	TRBD2	TRBJ2-3	CASSRSGNTDTQYF	TGTGCCAGCAGCCGGAGCGGGAACACAGATACGCAGTATTTT
-	TRBV7-2	-	TRBJ2-7	CAWGSYSYEQYF	TGTGCTTGGGGGAGTTACTCCTACGAGCAGTACTTC
-	TRBV5-4	-	TRBJ1-2	CASSPPDRPSYGYTF	TGTGCCAGCAGCCCCCCCGACCGGCCCTCTTATGGCTACACCTTC
-	TRBV11-2	-	TRBJ1-1	CASSLDRNAEAFF	TGTGCCAGCAGCTTAGACAGGAACGCTGAAGCTTTCTTT
-	TRBV28	-	TRBJ1-2	CASSFGGASYGYTF	TGTGCCAGCAGTTTTGGGGGGGCGTCGTATGGCTACACCTTC
-	TRBV2	-	TRBJ1-6	CASSEAGRGWDSPLHF	TGTGCCAGCAGTGAAGCGGGAAGGGGTTGGGATTCACCCCTCCACTTT
once	TRBV11-2	-	TRBJ2-5	CASSLDQGFQTQYF	TGTGCCAGCAGCTTAGACCAGGGATTTCAGACCCAGTACTTC
-	TRBV6-6	TRBD1	TRBJ1-2	CASSYGTGEGYTF	TGTGCCAGCAGTTACGGGACAGGGGAAGGCTACACCTTC
-	TRBV5-1	-	TRBJ1-1	CASSLVGSQNTEAFF	TGCGCCAGCAGCTTGGTAGGGAGCCAGAACACTGAAGCTTTCTTT
-	TRBV6-6	TRBD2	TRBJ2-5	CASSLLADPSGTQYF	TGTGCCAGCAGCCTCCTAGCGGACCCCTCAGGGACCCAGTACTTC
-	TRBV19	TRBD1	TRBJ1-2	CASSIGGTATNYGYTF	TGTGCCAGTAGTATAGGGGGGACAGCGACTAACTATGGCTACACCTTC
-	TRBV7-2	TRBD1	TRBJ2-2	CASRQDRANTGELFF	TGTGCCAGCAGACAGGACAGGGCTAACACCGGGGAGCTGTTTTTT
-	TRBV4-2	TRBD2	TRBJ2-5	CASSQVDPRGVRAETQYF	TGTGCCAGCAGCCAAGTCGACCCGCGGGGGGTACGGGCCGAGACCCAGTACTTC
-	TRBV5-1	-	TRBJ1-1	CASSLGSQESGTEAFF	TGCGCCAGCAGCTTGGGGTCCCAGGAGTCCGGGACTGAAGCTTTCTTT
-	TRBV19	-	TRBJ2-3	CASKVDPGTDTQYF	TGTGCCAGTAAGGTGGACCCGGGCACAGATACGCAGTATTTT
-	TRBV29-1	TRBD2	TRBJ2-5	CSVGQGGETQYF	TGCAGCGTTGGTCAGGGAGGGGAGACCCAGTACTTC
-	TRBV5-4	-	TRBJ2-2	CASSSVGVAGELFF	TGTGCCAGCAGCTCGGTAGGGGTGGCCGGGGAGCTGTTTTTT
-	TRBV7-9	TRBD2	TRBJ2-7	CASSLVFGASGGIYEQYF	TGTGCCAGCAGCTTAGTCTTCGGGGCTAGCGGGGGTATTTACGAGCAGTACTTC
-	TRBV5-1	-	TRBJ1-1	CASSLESAYTEAFF	TGCGCCAGCAGCTTGGAGTCAGCTTACACTGAAGCTTTCTTT
-	TRBV18	-	TRBJ2-1	CASSPLGQTTGEQFF	TGTGCCAGCTCACCACTGGGCCAGACAACCGGTGAGCAGTTCTTC
-	TRBV15	-	TRBJ1-5	CATTLATPQGRQPQHF	TGTGCCACCACTCTCGCGACCCCACAGGGTAGGCAGCCCCAGCATTTT
once	TRBV6-1	TRBD1	TRBJ2-1	CASSAPDRGNEQFF	TGTGCCAGCAGTGCCCCCGACAGGGGAAATGAGCAGTTCTTC
-	TRBV5-1	-	TRBJ2-1	CASSLRDGSYNEQFF	TGCGCCAGCAGCTTGCGGGACGGTTCCTACAATGAGCAGTTCTTC
-	TRBV6-6	TRBD1	TRBJ2-3	CASSLMGQTSTDTQYF	TGTGCCAGCAGTTTAATGGGACAGACATCCACAGATACGCAGTATTTT
once	TRBV30	-	TRBJ2-5	CAWSVPRLAGLQETQYF	TGTGCCTGGAGTGTACCCAGGTTGGCAGGACTCCAAGAGACCCAGTACTTC
once	TRBV7-2	-	TRBJ2-7	CASSLSAALSSYEQYF	TGTGCCAGCAGCTTATCCGCGGCTCTTAGTTCCTACGAGCAGTACTTC
-	TRBV19	TRBD2	TRBJ2-3	CASSRTSGGAVGTDTQYF	TGTGCCAGTAGCCGGACTAGCGGGGGGGCCGTGGGCACAGATACGCAGTATTTT
-	TRBV27	TRBD2	TRBJ2-2	CASSPFSAAGGHSGELFF	TGTGCCAGCAGTCCCTTCTCGGCGGCGGGGGGCCATAGCGGGGAGCTGTTTTTT